This T cell receptor beta chain originates from a study of cytomegalovirus exposure and HLA in healthy donors. Study in general: Caucasian-associated ancestry cluster membership applied to about 83% of some 400 genotyped donors.

This clone was detected a few times. Its antigen is unidentified. The PCR ran on 60 Vbeta and 13 Jbeta primers. Using immunoSEQ multiplex PCR, the repertoire was profiled, and TCRdb retains in-frame clones only, with some absent. The sample carries over 130,000 clones, 79% recorded once. This CDR3 has 18 amino acids. V gave up 4 bases and J gave up 6 bases; unmatched junction bases: 13. Study outcomes and limitations: In a later analysis, V- and J-gene trimming of beta chains associated with a DCLRE1C missense variant, replicated independently. Donor immune exposure was known only as CMV serostatus. Earlier findings revealed that most TCR beta V segments proved productive either about 87% or about 30% of the time.

Sample: PBMCs. This rearrangement joins TRBV23-1 to TRBJ2-1; 12 bases agree with TRBD2. TRBV23-1 is designated an ORF whose function remains uncertain. The receptor comes from a man over 45 in good health and CMV-seropositive. The CDR3 reads CASSLCLAGGPGLNEQFF. The CDR3 DNA sequence: TGCGCCAGCAGTCTTTGCCTAGCGGGAGGGCCGGGTCTCAATGAGCAGTTCTTC.